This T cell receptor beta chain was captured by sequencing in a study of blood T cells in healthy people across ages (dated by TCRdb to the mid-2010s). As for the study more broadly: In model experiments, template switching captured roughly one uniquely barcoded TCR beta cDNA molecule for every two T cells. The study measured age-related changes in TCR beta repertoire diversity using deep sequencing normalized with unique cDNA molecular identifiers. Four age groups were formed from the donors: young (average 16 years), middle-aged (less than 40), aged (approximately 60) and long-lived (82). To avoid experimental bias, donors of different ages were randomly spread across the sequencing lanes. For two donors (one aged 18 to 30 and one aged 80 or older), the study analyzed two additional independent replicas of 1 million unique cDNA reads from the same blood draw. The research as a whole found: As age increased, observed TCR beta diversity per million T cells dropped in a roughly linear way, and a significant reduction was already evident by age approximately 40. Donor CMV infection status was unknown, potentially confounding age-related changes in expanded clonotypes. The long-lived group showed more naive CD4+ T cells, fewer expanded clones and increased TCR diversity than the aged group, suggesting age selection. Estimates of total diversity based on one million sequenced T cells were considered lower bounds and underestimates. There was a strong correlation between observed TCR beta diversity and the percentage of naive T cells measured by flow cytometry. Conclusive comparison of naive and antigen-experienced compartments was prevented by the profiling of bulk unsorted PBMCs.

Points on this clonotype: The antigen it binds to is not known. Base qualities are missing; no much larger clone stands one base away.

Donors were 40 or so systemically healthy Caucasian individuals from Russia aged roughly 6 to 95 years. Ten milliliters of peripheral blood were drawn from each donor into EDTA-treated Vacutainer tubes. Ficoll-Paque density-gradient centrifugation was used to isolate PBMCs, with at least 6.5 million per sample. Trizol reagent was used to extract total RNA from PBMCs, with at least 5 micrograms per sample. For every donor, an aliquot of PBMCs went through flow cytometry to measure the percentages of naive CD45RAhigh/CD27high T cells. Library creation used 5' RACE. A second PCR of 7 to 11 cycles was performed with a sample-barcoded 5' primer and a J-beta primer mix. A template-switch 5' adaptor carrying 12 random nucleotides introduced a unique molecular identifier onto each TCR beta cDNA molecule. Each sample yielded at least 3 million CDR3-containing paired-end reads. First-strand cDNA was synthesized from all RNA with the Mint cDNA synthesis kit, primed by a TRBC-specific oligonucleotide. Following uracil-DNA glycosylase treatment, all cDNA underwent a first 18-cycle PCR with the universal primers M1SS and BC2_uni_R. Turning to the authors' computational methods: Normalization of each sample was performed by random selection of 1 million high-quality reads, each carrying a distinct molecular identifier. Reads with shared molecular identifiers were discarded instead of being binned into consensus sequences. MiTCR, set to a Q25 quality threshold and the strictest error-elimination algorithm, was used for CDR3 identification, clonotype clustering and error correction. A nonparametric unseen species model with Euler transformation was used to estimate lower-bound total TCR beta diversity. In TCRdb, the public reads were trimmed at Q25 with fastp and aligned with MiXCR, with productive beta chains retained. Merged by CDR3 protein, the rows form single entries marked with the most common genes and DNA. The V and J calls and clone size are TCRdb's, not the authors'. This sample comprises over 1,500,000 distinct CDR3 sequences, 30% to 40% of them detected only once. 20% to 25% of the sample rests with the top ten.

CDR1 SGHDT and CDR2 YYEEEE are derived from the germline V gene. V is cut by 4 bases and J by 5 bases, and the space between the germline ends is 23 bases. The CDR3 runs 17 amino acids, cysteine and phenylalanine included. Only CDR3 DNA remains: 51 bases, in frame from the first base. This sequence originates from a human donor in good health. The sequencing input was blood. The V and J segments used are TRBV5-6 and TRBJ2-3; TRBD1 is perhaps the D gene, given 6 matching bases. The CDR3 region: CASSKGGYSIGEDTQYF. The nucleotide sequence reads TGTGCCAGCAGCAAAGGGGGATACTCAATCGGTGAAGATACGCAGTATTTT.